This TCR beta chain was profiled in a study of blood T cell repertoires in COVID-19. Study-level background: Acute-phase and convalescent COVID-19 samples originated in the United States, Italy and Spain. The cDNA or gDNA used as material had been derived from T cells, B-cell-depleted T cells, or PBMCs.

Per the authors' pipeline: Reference gene primer amplification yielded estimated nucleated cell counts. Sequencing used immunoSEQ multiplex PCR; TCRdb keeps in-frame clones, though not all of them. V, J and clone size derive from that table, while D and trimming were established from the DNA sequence. The table shows fewer than 200,000 clones, with about 79% occurring only once. V was cut by 7 bases and J by 1 base, with 11 bases left in between. Germline CDR1 and CDR2: LNHDA and SQIVND (reference sequence). The CDR3 is made up of 14 amino acids. The sample consisted of peripheral blood. The chain combines TRBV19 with TRBJ1-5, with D possibly matching TRBD1 (5 bases). The sequence was obtained from a woman in her 70s with acute or convalescent COVID-19. CDR3 residues: CASKAQESNQPQHF. CDR3 DNA sequence: TGTGCCAGTAAGGCACAGGAGAGCAATCAGCCCCAGCATTTT.